This T cell receptor (beta chain) was identified during a study of blood T cell repertoires in COVID-19. Study-wide background: Spain, Italy and the United States supplied samples that represented acute and convalescent COVID-19. PBMCs, B-cell-depleted T cells, or T cells were the source of the cDNA or gDNA that made up the material.

Patients of the Seattle cohort, enrolled during active infection, were followed longitudinally. Germline CDR1 MNHEY, CDR2 SVGAGI. The CDR3 contains 14 residues. V lost 0 bases and J 8 bases, leaving 13 bases between the germline ends. This clone was detected a few times. Original analysis: Estimates of nucleated cell counts were drawn from the amplification of reference gene primers. Assay: immunoSEQ multiplex PCR; the TCRdb copy retains only in-frame clones and omits some. Clone size and V and J calls were adopted from that table, with D and trimming inferred from the DNA. The sample has 350,000 or so clones; about 91% are singletons.

This chain uses TRBV6-5 with TRBJ1-2, with D perhaps TRBD1 (6 bases). This receptor was taken from a woman aged 25-40 years with COVID-19, enrolled during active disease. Sequencing used peripheral blood. As DNA, the CDR3 is TGTGCCAGCAGTTACTCTAGGGGGATTATCGGCTACACCTTC. It encodes CASSYSRGIIGYTF.